A selection of T cell receptor beta chains follows, all from one sample in a study of T cell repertoires in cytomegalovirus infection. TCRdb reprocessed the reads with MiXCR, giving one entry per CDR3 protein. The data show under 300,000 distinct CDR3 sequences, with roughly 12% seen just once and 1.5% to 2% held by the top ten. Sequences were obtained from PBMCs. The source of these receptors is a human donor in good health (CMV status not recorded). Some clones in this sample may be carry-over from other donors' samples. Both conserved end residues are part of each CDR3. A D gene is named only where the DNA matches it firmly. Expanded clones get a size class; other rows say once, few or many, or leave the size out.

j_call | v_call | clone_size | d_call | cdr3_aa | cdr3_nt
TRBJ1-2 | TRBV7-8 | many | . | CASRQYVGVPYGYTF | TGTGCCAGCAGGCAATACGTCGGAGTTCCTTATGGCTACACCTTC
TRBJ1-1 | TRBV29-1 | few | . | CSVEGVSEPNTEAFF | TGCAGCGTTGAAGGTGTTTCAGAACCGAACACTGAAGCTTTCTTT
TRBJ2-7 | TRBV20-1 | . | TRBD1 | CSARRTGGDREQYF | TGCAGTGCTAGAAGGACAGGGGGAGACCGCGAGCAGTACTTC
TRBJ1-1 | TRBV6-5 | few | . | CASSYRGTSGNTEAFF | TGTGCCAGCAGTTACAGAGGCACCAGCGGGAACACTGAAGCTTTCTTT
TRBJ2-5 | TRBV7-8 | many | TRBD2 | CASTDRLAGGTETQYF | TGTGCCAGCACCGATAGACTAGCGGGAGGTACCGAGACCCAGTACTTC
TRBJ1-1 | TRBV7-3 | many | . | CASSLMQGKEAFF | TGTGCCAGCAGCTTAATGCAGGGAAAGGAAGCTTTCTTT
TRBJ2-1 | TRBV7-2 | many | TRBD2 | CASSVAGGPYNEQFF | TGTGCCAGCAGCGTAGCGGGGGGACCCTACAATGAGCAGTTCTTC
TRBJ1-3 | TRBV12-3/TRBV12-4 | many | . | CASSPTASGNTIYF | TGTGCCAGCAGCCCGACTGCCTCTGGAAACACCATATATTTT
TRBJ2-7 | TRBV20-1 | many | . | CSARAPPSYEQYF | TGCAGTGCTAGAGCCCCGCCGTCCTACGAGCAGTACTTC
TRBJ2-3 | TRBV29-1 | . | . | CSVEVGRDSKTDTQYF | TGCAGCGTTGAAGTGGGACGGGACTCAAAGACAGATACGCAGTATTTT
TRBJ1-4 | TRBV19 | few | . | CASSRHNEKLFF | TGTGCCAGTAGCAGGCATAATGAAAAACTGTTTTTT
TRBJ2-3 | TRBV4-3 | many | TRBD2 | CASSQEYPPRTSGNTDTQYF | TGCGCCAGCAGCCAAGAGTACCCCCCCCGGACTAGCGGGAACACAGATACGCAGTATTTT
TRBJ2-1 | TRBV5-4 | . | . | CASSLGQDFYNEQFF | TGTGCCAGCAGCCTGGGGCAGGACTTTTACAATGAGCAGTTCTTC
TRBJ1-1 | TRBV6-6 | many | . | CASSYSNTEAFF | TGTGCCAGCAGTTACTCGAACACTGAAGCTTTCTTT
TRBJ2-7 | TRBV20-1 | few | . | CSAPPGGGYEQYF | TGCAGTGCTCCCCCAGGGGGAGGCTACGAGCAGTACTTC
TRBJ2-7 | TRBV5-4 | many | . | CASTPGGISSYEQYF | TGTGCCAGCACCCCTGGAGGGATTAGCTCCTACGAGCAGTACTTC
TRBJ2-5 | TRBV28 | . | TRBD1 | CASTGGGTGGETQYF | TGTGCCAGCACCGGAGGAGGGACAGGAGGAGAGACCCAGTACTTC
TRBJ1-5 | TRBV6-2/TRBV6-3 | . | TRBD1 | CATGQGTQPQHF | TGTGCTACCGGACAGGGGACTCAGCCCCAGCATTTT
TRBJ1-6 | TRBV6-5 | many | . | CASNPGGFRSPLHF | TGTGCCAGCAATCCGGGGGGTTTTCGTTCACCCCTCCACTTT
TRBJ2-7 | TRBV7-2 | . | . | CASIPGTLYEQYF | TGTGCCAGCATACCCGGGACCCTCTACGAGCAGTACTTC
TRBJ2-1 | TRBV14 | . | . | CASSPTSVYNEQFF | TGTGCCAGCAGCCCCACTAGTGTTTACAATGAGCAGTTCTTC